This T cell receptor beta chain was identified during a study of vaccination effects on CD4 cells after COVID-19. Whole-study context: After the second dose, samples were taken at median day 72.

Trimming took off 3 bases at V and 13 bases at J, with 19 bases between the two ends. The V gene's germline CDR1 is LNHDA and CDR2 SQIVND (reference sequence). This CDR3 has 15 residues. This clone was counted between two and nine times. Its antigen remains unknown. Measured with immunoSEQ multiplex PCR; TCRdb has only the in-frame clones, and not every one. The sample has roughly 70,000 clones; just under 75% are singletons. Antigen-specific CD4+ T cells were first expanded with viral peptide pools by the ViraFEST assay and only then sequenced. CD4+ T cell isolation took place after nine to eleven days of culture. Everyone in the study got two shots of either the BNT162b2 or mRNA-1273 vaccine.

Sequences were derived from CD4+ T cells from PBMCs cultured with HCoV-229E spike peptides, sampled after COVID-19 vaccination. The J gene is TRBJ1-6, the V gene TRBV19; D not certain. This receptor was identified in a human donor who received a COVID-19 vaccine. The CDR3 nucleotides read TGTGCCAGTAGTATTTACGGACCCGAAAGAACGCCCCTCCACTTT. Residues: CASSIYGPERTPLHF.